This T cell receptor (beta chain) was obtained from a study of T-cell memory formation after mild COVID-19. Using its own MiXCR run on the 5' RACE reads, TCRdb lists one record per CDR3 protein. The sample has some 120,000 distinct CDR3 sequences, 15% to 20% seen once. About this clonotype: Its antigen is not identified.

Whole-study findings and limits: Contracting CD4+ clones sat mainly in CM and EM; CD8+ in EMRA. Second-wave clones that peaked on day 37 lacked confirmed SARS-CoV-2 specificity.

Germline CDR1 is SGHTA and CDR2 is FQGNSA. V shed 5 bases, J shed 4 bases, and the junction held 8 bases outside the gene matches. This CDR3 spans 15 amino acids. This chain joins TRBV7-2 and TRBJ1-2, with 9 bases fitting TRBD1. Material: PBMCs or a T cell subset sorted from them (not recorded which). The sequence was collected from a man aged 18 to 29 who had mild COVID-19 (a few samples of this study predate the infection). Cell type and time point are not known. The CDR3: CASSPGQGKSYGYTF. The CDR3 nucleotides are TGTGCCAGCAGCCCCGGACAGGGGAAGAGCTATGGCTACACCTTC.